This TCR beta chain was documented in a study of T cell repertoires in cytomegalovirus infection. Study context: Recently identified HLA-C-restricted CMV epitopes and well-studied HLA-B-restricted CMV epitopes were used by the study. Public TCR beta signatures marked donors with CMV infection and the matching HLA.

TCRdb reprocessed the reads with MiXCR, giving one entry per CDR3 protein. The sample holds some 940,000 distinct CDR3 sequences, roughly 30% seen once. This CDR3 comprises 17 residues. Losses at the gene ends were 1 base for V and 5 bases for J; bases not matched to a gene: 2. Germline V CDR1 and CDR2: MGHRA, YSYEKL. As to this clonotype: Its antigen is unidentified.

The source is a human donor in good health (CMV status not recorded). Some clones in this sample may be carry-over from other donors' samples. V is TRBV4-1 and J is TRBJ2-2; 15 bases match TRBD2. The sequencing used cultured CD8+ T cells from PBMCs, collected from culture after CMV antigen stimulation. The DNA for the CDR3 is TGCGCCAGCAGCCAAGGGACTAGCGGGGGGGCAACCGGGGAGCTGTTTTTT. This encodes CASSQGTSGGATGELFF.